This T cell receptor beta chain came from a study of shared clonotypes between healthy human individuals. Study at large: Per donor, three plates held CD4 naive cells, three held CD4 memory, two held CD8 naive and one held CD8 memory.

Regarding the study as a whole: In having few donors, the study represented limited genetic and exposure-history diversity. Sequencing of the sorted subsets was shown by rarefaction to be incomplete despite large depth.

Using immunoSEQ multiplex PCR, the repertoire was profiled, and TCRdb retains in-frame clones only, with some absent. This table holds 2 million to 2.5 million clones, 93% found once. The CDR3 length is 16 residues. Naive-designated CD8 cells lacked CD45RO, were positively enriched for CCR7, and omitted terminally differentiated effector memory CD45RA+ cells. Donors included only healthy HIV-negative adults lacking recent acute infections or vaccinations. Details on this clone: Its target is not known.

The chain has TRBV21-1 and TRBJ2-5; the D call in the table, TRBD2, was not verified against the DNA. TRBV21-1 is recorded as a pseudogene. Sequencing used naive CD8+ T cells from PBMCs. This sequence originates from a man in his late teens or twenties in good health. Some clones in this sample may be carry-over from other donors' samples. Here the CDR3 DNA reads TGTGCCAGCGACCCATGGCGGGAGCAAAACCAAGAGACCCAGTACTTC. Translation gives CASDPWREQNQETQYF.